The 7 T cell receptor beta chains given below trace back to one sample, sequenced in a study of T cells after yellow fever vaccination. Each CDR3 protein is one row after TCRdb ran MiXCR on the 5' RACE reads. The sample lists tens of thousands of distinct CDR3 sequences, around 7% occurring once. The sample was CD8+ T cells sorted from PBMCs, taken on the day of the first yellow fever vaccination. The origin of the receptors is a man aged 18 to 30 who received the YFV17D yellow fever vaccine.

This clonotype has a count of ten or more. Here the CDR3 reads CASSPYRDFRNEQFF. The CDR3 coding sequence is TGTGCCAGCAGTCCGTACAGGGATTTTAGGAATGAGCAGTTCTTC. The rearrangement uses TRBV12-3 or TRBV12-4 and TRBJ2-1, with D possibly being TRBD1 (6 bases). V was pared by 5 bases and J by 7 bases, with 18 bases between. The CDR3 totals 15 residues.

This clonotype came up many times. The gene calls are TRBV20-1 and TRBJ1-5; the D is unclear. V was shortened by 0 bases and J by 0 bases, with 0 bases between the two germline ends. The length of the CDR3 is 12 residues. CDR1 and CDR2 (germline): DFQATT, SNEGSKA (reference sequence). CDR3 amino acids: CSARDSNQPQHF. Written as DNA, the CDR3 is TGCAGTGCTAGAGATAGCAATCAGCCCCAGCATTTT.

This clonotype was seen many times. This chain uses TRBV5-1 with TRBJ2-7; unclear D gene. The CDR3 is 16 residues long. The germline gives CDR1 SGHRS, CDR2 YFSETQ. Trimming pared 1 base from V and 2 bases from J, leaving 16 bases between. The CDR3 spells CASSLSSFGEAYEQYV. The CDR3 bases are TGCGCCAGCAGCTTGTCGTCATTCGGCGAAGCCTACGAGCAGTACGTC.

Only a few counts were recorded for this clonotype. V gene TRBV6-5 combines with J gene TRBJ1-1; D gene uncertain. This CDR3 comprises 14 residues. The V end lost 3 bases, the J end lost 4 bases, and 12 bases lay between the germline ends. CDR1 MNHEY and CDR2 SVGAGI come from the germline V gene. CDR3 sequence (DNA): TGTGCCAGCAGTTATTTAGGTCTATCCACTGAAGCTTTCTTT. Amino acid sequence: CASSYLGLSTEAFF.

This clonotype has at least ten counts. The V and J genes are TRBV3-1 and TRBJ2-7; D is unclear. The CDR3 loop spans 13 amino acids. The germline gives CDR1 LGHDT, CDR2 YNNKEL (reference sequence). Between the trimmed V and J ends, which lost 3 bases and 2 bases, there was a span of 8 bases. DNA of the CDR3: TGTGCCAGCAGCCATGCACGGGCCTACGAGCAGTACTTC. The encoded protein is CASSHARAYEQYF.

This clonotype has ten or more counts. The gene calls are TRBV29-1 and TRBJ1-5; 7 bases match TRBD1. V lost 6 bases, J lost 5 bases, and 7 bases stayed unmatched. The V gene's germline CDR1 is SQVTM and CDR2 ANQGSEA. The CDR3 is 13 amino acids. The CDR3 region has the DNA TGCAGCGTGCCCGGGGACAGTCATCAGCCCCAGCATTTT. Its translation: CSVPGDSHQPQHF.

This clonotype has a handful of counts. This chain links TRBV3-1 with TRBJ2-2; D may match TRBD1 or TRBD2 (6 bases each). The V gene's germline CDR1 is LGHDT and CDR2 YNNKEL (reference sequence). This CDR3 contains 19 residues. V lost 4 bases and J 1 base, leaving 22 bases between the germline ends. CDR3 in amino acids: CASSLLRGRGPRNTGELFF. The DNA for the CDR3 is TGTGCCAGCAGCCTGTTAAGGGGTCGGGGGCCGAGGAACACCGGGGAGCTGTTTTTT.